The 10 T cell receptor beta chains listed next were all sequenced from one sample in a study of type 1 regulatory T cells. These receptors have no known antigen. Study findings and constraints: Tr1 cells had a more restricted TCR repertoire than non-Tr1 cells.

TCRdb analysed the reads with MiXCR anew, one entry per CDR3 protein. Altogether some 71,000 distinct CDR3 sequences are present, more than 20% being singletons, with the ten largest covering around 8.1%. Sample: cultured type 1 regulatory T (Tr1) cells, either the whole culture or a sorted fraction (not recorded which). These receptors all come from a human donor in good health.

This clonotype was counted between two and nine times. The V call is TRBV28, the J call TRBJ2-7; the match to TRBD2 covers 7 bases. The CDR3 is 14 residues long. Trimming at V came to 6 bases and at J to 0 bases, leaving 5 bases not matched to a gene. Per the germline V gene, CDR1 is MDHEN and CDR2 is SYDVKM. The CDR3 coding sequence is TGTGCCAGCAGCGAGGGACTACCCTCCTACGAGCAGTACTTC. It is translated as CASSEGLPSYEQYF.

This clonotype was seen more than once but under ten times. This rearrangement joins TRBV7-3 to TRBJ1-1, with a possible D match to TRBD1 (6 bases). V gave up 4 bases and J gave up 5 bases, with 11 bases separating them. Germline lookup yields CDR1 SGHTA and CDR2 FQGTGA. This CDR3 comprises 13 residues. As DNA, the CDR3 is TGTGCCAGCAGCTCACAGGGAGGTACTGAAGCTTTCTTT. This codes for CASSSQGGTEAFF.

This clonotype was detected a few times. CDR3 loop: CASTHRVTEAFF. DNA of the CDR3: TGTGCCAGCACCCACCGGGTCACTGAAGCTTTCTTT. The chain recombines TRBV12-3 or TRBV12-4 with TRBJ1-1; no firm D call. CDR3 length equals 12 residues. Trimming took 7 bases from V and 4 from J, leaving 10 bases between them.

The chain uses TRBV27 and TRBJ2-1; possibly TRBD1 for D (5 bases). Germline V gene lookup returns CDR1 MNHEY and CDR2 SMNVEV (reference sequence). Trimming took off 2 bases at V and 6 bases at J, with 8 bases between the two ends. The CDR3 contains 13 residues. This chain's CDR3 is CASSLRGPNEQFF. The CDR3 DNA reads TGTGCCAGCAGTTTAAGGGGTCCCAATGAGCAGTTCTTC.

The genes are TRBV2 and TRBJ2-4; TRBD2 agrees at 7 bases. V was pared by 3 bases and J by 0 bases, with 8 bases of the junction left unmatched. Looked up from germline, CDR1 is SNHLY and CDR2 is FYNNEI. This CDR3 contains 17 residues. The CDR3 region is CASSEGYQRGAKNIQYF. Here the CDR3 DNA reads TGTGCCAGCAGTGAGGGGTACCAGCGGGGAGCCAAAAACATTCAGTACTTC.

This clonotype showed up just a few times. CDR3 coding DNA: TGCAGTGCTAGCAAAGGACTAGCGGGACCTAATGAGCAGTTCTTC. Residues: CSASKGLAGPNEQFF. The chain employs TRBV20-1 and TRBJ2-1; 12 bases are shared with TRBD2. Germline CDR1 and CDR2: DFQATT and SNEGSKA (reference sequence). Trimming cost V 3 bases and J 7 bases; bases outside gene matches: 7. The CDR3 has 15 amino acids.

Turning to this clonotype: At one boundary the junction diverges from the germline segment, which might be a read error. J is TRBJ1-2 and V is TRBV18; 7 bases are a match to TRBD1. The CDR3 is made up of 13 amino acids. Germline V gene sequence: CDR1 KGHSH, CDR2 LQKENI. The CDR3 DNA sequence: TGTGCCAGCTCACCCGACAGGGCCGTTGGCCACACCTTC. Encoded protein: CASSPDRAVGHTF. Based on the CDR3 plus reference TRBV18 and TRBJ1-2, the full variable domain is NAGVMQNPRHLVRRRGQEARLRCSPMKGHSHVYWYRQLPEEGLKFMVYLQKENIIDESGMPKERFSAEFPKEGPSILRIQQVVRGDSAAYFCASSPDRAVGHTFGSGTRLTVV.

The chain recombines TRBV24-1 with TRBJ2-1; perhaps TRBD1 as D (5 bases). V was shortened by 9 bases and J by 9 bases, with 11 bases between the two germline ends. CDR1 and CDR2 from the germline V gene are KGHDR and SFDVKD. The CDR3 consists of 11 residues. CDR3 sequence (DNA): TGTGCCACCCGATCAGGGCCTGAGCAGTTCTTC. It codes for CATRSGPEQFF.

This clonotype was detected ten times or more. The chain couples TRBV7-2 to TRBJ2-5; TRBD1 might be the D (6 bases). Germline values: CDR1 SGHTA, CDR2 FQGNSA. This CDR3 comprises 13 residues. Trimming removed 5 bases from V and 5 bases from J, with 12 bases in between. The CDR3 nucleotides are TGTGCCAGCAGCCCCAACAGGGCGGAGACCCAGTACTTC. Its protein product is CASSPNRAETQYF.

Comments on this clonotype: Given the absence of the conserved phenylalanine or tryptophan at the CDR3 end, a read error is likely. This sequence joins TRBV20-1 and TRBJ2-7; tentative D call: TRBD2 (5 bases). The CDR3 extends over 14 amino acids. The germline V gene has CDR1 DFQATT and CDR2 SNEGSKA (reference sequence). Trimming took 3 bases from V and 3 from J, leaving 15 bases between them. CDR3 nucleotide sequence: TGCAGTGCTAGTCCAGCGGCCGGCCTCTACGAGCAGTACCTC. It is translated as CSASPAAGLYEQYL.